This TCR beta chain was sequenced during a study of metastatic and nonmetastatic thyroid tumors. Study-wide background: For malignant and benign thyroid patients, tumor or nodule tissue and blood were the sources whose repertoires were compared. Points from the study as a whole: Malignant tumors reportedly showed significantly higher TCR beta diversity than benign nodules in both blood and tumor.

Until they underwent thyroid surgery, no patient had received any treatment. The table lists this clone with many counts. The antigen remains undetermined. V dropped 0 bases and J dropped 1 base, with 4 bases sitting between them. This CDR3 region has 13 residues. Germline CDR1 KGHSH, CDR2 LQKENI. Per the authors' pipeline: The study built a papillary thyroid cancer distant-metastasis classifier from CDR3 differences across clinicopathological groups. TCRdb re-called the PCR reads with MiXCR. The V and J calls were determined by TCRdb, not by the authors. The sample includes roughly 27,000 clones, about an eighth of them seen just once.

This chain uses TRBV18 with TRBJ2-7; D is undetermined. The sequencing sample was made of blood. The sequence came from a female donor with papillary thyroid cancer or a benign thyroid nodule (not recorded which). Some clones in this sample may be carry-over from other donors' samples. CDR3 nucleotide sequence: TGTGCCAGCTCACCACCCGTATCCTACGAGCAGTACTTC. This codes for CASSPPVSYEQYF.